This T cell receptor beta chain was sequenced in a study of monozygotic twins with inflammatory bowel disease. Study outcomes and limitations: Possibly reflecting limited power, no difference in repertoire similarity was found between concordant and discordant twins. Healthy co-twins exceeded IBD patients in TCRbeta diversity as measured by inverse Simpson.

Details on this clonotype: No antigen is known for it.

The CDR3 sequence is 14 residues long. CDR1 and CDR2 from the germline V gene are SNHLY and FYNNEI. The authors used about 3.5 ug of total RNA per TCR library. TCRdb derives one entry per CDR3 protein from the 5' RACE reads, leaving out DNA. The sample features 200,000 to 250,000 distinct CDR3 sequences, with 1.5% to 2% in its top ten. Material: blood. The V and J genes are TRBV2 and TRBJ1-5; TCRdb gives TRBD1 as the D gene, but with no DNA this cannot be confirmed. The receptor was derived from a human donor with ulcerative colitis or Crohn's disease, or a healthy co-twin of an affected twin (not recorded which). CDR3 region: CASGTVNSNQPQHF.